The T cell receptor (beta chain) described here comes from a study of Ad26.COV2.S vaccination and SARS-CoV-2 variants. Study-wide background: Of the COV1001 trial arms, the Ad26.COV2.S arm included the donor. Overall study findings and caveats: There was reportedly substantial breadth in spike-specific CD8+ and CD4+ T cell responses after vaccination.

With respect to this clone: As yet, its antigen is unknown.

This table comes from immunoSEQ multiplex PCR, and its TCRdb copy is limited to in-frame clones, with some not included. The profile shows roughly 320,000 clones, 70% to 90% of them singletons. Treatment meaning: around 19 received Ad26.COV2.S at low or high dose, single or two shots; several received placebo; per-sample allocation not given. Repertoires come from day 63 after the first vaccine or placebo injection. The CDR3 extends over 15 amino acids. Trimming stripped 0 bases from V and 7 bases from J, with 14 bases between. Germline CDR1 and CDR2: SGDLS and YYNGEE. The receptor's source is a person aged 18 to 65 who received the Ad26.COV2.S COVID-19 vaccine or a placebo. This rearrangement joins TRBV9 to TRBJ1-5; a weak D match, TRBD1 (5 bases). The sample was peripheral blood, taken in a trial of Ad26.COV2.S vaccine versus placebo. CDR3 residues: CASSVGGMGEQPQHF. The DNA of the CDR3 is TGTGCCAGCAGCGTAGGGGGGATGGGAGAGCAGCCCCAGCATTTT.